This TCR beta chain emerged from a study of metastatic and nonmetastatic thyroid tumors. Turning to the study itself: Malignant thyroid and benign thyroid patients provided blood and tumor or nodule tissue whose repertoires were compared.

Study-level results: It was reportedly found that TCR beta diversity was significantly higher in malignant thyroid tumors than in benign nodules, a difference seen in both blood and tumor samples.

By its share, this clone is medium-sized. The target antigen is unknown. Source study methods: Clinicopathological groups differed in CDR3, with these differences serving to build a distant-metastasis classifier for papillary thyroid cancer. MiXCR reprocessed the PCR reads for TCRdb. TCRdb's processing, not the authors' own work, is the source of the V and J calls. The repertoire holds tens of thousands of clones, with under 25% as singletons. There were no patients who had received any treatment before thyroid surgery. The CDR3 runs to 17 residues. The germline V gene has CDR1 MNHNS and CDR2 SASEGT. The ends lost 7 bases at V and 3 bases at J; junction bases unmatched: 15.

The source is a female donor with papillary thyroid cancer or a benign thyroid nodule (not recorded which). Some clones in this sample may be carry-over from other donors' samples. V gene TRBV6-1 combines with J gene TRBJ2-7; 10 positions match TRBD2. Sequencing input: blood. Here the CDR3 DNA reads TGTGCCAGCATCCTGCAGGCTAGCGGGAGTCGATTCTACGAGCAGTACTTC. Protein sequence: CASILQASGSRFYEQYF.